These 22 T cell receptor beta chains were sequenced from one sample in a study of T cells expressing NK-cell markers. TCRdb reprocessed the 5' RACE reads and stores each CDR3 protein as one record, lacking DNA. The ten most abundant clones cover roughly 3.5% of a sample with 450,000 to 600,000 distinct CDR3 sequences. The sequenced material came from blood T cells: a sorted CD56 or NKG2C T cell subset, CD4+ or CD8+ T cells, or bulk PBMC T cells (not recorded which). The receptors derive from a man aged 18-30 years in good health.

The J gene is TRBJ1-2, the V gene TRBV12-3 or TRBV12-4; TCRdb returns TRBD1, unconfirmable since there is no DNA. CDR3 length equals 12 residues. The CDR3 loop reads CASTNRVHGYTF.

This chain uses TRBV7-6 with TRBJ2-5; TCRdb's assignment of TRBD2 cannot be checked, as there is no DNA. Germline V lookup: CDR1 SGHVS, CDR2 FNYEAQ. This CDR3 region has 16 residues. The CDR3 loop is CASSLGVPGARPTQYF.

The CDR3 is CASSFPETYNEQFF. V is TRBV11-3 and J is TRBJ2-1; TCRdb picks TRBD2, but there is no DNA to check that call. CDR1 and CDR2 from the germline V gene are SGHNT and YENEEA. This CDR3 spans 14 amino acids.

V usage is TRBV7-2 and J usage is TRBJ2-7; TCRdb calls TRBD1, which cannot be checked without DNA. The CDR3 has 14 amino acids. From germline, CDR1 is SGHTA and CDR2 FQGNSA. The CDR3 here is CASSRDEGANEQYF. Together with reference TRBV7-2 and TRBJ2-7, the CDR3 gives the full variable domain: GAGVSQSPSNKVTEKGKDVELRCDPISGHTALYWYRQSLGQGLEFLIYFQGNSAPDKSGLPSDRFSAERTGGSVSTLTIQRTQQEDSAVYLCASSRDEGANEQYFGPGTRLTVT.

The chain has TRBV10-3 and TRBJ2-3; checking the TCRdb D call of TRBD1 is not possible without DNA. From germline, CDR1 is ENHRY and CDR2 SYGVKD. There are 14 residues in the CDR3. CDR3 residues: CAINPGDGSDTQYF.

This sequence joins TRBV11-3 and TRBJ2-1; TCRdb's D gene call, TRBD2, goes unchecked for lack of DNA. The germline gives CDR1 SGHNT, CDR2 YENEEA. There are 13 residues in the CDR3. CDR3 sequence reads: CASSLIAGDEQFF.

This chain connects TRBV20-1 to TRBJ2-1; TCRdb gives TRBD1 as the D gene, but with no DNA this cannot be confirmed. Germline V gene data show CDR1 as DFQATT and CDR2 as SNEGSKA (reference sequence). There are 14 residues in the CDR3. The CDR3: CSAPGQGANNEQFF.

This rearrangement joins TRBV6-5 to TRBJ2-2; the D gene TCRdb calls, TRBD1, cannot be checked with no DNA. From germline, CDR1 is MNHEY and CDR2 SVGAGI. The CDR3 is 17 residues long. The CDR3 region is CASSYDRPAPNTGELFF.

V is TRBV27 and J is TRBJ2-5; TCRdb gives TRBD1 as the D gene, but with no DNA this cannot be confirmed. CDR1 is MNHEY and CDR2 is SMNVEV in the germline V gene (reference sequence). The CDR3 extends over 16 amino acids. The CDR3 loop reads CASSLFGGGQKETQYF.

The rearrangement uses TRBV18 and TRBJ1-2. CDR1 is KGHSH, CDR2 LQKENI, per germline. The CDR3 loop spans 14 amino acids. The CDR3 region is CASSQGGKDYGYTF.

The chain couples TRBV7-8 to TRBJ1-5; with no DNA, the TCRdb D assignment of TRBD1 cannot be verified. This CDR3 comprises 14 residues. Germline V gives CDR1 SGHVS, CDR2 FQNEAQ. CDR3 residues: CASSPRGYNQPQHF.

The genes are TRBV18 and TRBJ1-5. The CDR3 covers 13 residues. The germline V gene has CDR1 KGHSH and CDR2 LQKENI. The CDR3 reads CASSPGSDRPQHF.

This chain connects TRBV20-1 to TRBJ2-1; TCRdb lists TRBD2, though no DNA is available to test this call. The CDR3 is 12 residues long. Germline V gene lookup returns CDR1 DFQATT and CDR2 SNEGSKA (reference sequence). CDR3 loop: CSASGGMVEQFF.

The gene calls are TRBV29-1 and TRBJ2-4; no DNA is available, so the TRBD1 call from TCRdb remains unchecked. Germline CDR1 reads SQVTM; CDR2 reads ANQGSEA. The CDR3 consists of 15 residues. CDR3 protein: CSVIKQVGTKNIQYF.

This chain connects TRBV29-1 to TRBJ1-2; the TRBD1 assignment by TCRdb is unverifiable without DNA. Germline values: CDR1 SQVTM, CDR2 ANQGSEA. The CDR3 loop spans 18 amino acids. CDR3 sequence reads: CSVEGTGGGRGDNYGYTF.

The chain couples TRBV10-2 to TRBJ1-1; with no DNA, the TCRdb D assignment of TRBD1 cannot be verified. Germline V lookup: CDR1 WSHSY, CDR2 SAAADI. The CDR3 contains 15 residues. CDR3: CASSDMGRGPTEAFF.

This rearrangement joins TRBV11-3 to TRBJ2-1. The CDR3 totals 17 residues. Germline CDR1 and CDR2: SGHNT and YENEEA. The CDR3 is CASSSYPRTALNNEQFF.

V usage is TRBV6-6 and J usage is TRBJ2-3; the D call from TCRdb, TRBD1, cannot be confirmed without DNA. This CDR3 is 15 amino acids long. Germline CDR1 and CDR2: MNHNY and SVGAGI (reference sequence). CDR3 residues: CASTRRGDPTDTQYF.

The CDR3 spells CASSKHGTSSYEQYF. The chain carries TRBV27 and TRBJ2-7; the D gene TCRdb calls, TRBD2, cannot be checked with no DNA. Germline V gene sequence: CDR1 MNHEY, CDR2 SMNVEV (reference sequence). The CDR3 is 15 amino acids.

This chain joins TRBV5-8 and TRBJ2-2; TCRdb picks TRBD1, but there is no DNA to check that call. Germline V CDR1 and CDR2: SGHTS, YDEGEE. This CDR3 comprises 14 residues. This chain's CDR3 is CASTPFGNTGELFF.

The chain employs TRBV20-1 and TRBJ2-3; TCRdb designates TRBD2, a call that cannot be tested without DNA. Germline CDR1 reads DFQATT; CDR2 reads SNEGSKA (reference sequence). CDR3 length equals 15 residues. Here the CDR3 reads CSASGLAGLGDTQYF.

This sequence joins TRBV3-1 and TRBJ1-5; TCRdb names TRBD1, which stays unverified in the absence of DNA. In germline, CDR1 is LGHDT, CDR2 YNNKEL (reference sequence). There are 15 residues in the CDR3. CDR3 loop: CASSQDGDSYQPQHF.